This T cell receptor beta chain was identified during a study of identical twins. Trimming shortened V by 4 bases and J by 5 bases, and 17 bases separated the two germline ends. The germline CDR1 and CDR2 sequences are MNHEY and SMNVEV (reference sequence). The CDR3 sequence is 15 residues long. This clonotype was counted at least ten times. The antigen is unknown. Study-wide findings and caveats: It was cross-sectional statistical analysis, not following the same donors, that the conclusions relied on. With abundant cord blood beta clonotypes, insertions were fewer; memory repertoires showed no such pattern.

TCRdb re-called the 5' RACE reads through MiXCR, storing one row per CDR3 protein. Among hundreds of thousands of distinct CDR3 sequences listed, roughly 6% were seen once. This TCR was recovered from a man in his late teens or twenties in good health. The sequenced sample consisted of naive T cells sorted from blood. The rearrangement links TRBV27 to TRBJ1-2; D possibly corresponds to TRBD1 (6 bases). CDR3 in DNA: TGTGCCAGCAGTTCGTCAACGGGACAAAGTTATGGCTACACCTTC. It is translated as CASSSSTGQSYGYTF.